The 4 T cell receptor beta chains in this list originate from one sample, sequenced in a study of cytomegalovirus exposure and HLA in healthy donors. PCR amplification relied on 60 Vbeta primers (plus 13 Jbeta primers). The protocol was immunoSEQ multiplex PCR, while the TCRdb copy is restricted to in-frame clones and leaves out a portion. The sample carries about 180,000 clones, over 65% recorded once. Material for sequencing was PBMCs. The receptors were gathered from a man aged 18 to 29 in good health and CMV-seronegative.

The chain has TRBV28 and TRBJ2-7; 9 bases are a match to TRBD2. Per germline, CDR1 MDHEN and CDR2 SYDVKM. J lost 2 bases, V lost 8 bases, and 10 bases had no gene match. The CDR3 totals 15 residues. The CDR3, as DNA: TGTGCCAGCGGACTACTAGCGGGCGCCACCTACGAGCAGTACTTC. This gives the protein CASGLLAGATYEQYF.

The rearrangement links TRBV2 to TRBJ2-7; D gene ambiguous. This CDR3 is built from 14 residues. Per germline, CDR1 SNHLY and CDR2 FYNNEI. Trimming removed 8 bases at V and 4 bases at J, with 18 bases between. The CDR3, as DNA: TGTGCCAGCGGAAATGCGCGGTTCGAATACGAGCAGTACTTC. It specifies CASGNARFEYEQYF.

This clone was counted a few times. The V gene is TRBV10-3, the J gene TRBJ2-2; TRBD1 is a possible D gene (5 bases). Trimming cost V 7 bases and J 4 bases, with 19 bases left between them. The CDR3 covers 16 residues. From germline, CDR1 is ENHRY and CDR2 SYGVKD. The CDR3 DNA reads TGTGCCATCATGCTCTTTGACAGTGTATCCACCGGGGAGCTGTTTTTT. It codes for CAIMLFDSVSTGELFF.

This clone was counted only a few times. The V and J genes are TRBV27 and TRBJ1-1; D unclear. The CDR3 has 14 amino acids. Germline-derived CDR1 and CDR2 are MNHEY and SMNVEV (reference sequence). Trimming removed 0 bases at V and 1 base at J, with 6 bases between. CDR3 residues: CASSLSQTNTEAFF. The DNA for the CDR3 is TGTGCCAGCAGTTTATCACAGACGAACACTGAAGCTTTCTTT.